Shown below are 27 T cell receptor beta chains from a single sample sequenced in a study of shared clonotypes between healthy human individuals (dated by TCRdb to 2020 to 2022). Libraries were constructed by the immunoSEQ multiplex PCR assay. Here the immuneACCESS table is served through TCRdb, limited to in-frame sequences with V and J called. Missing clones are a known gap in these copies; in checked studies unresolved V genes cover under half, and the rest lacks a known reason. This sample comprises over 2 million clones, 85% to 95% of them detected only once. Clones ranked in the top ten supply about 0.36% of the sample. Sequencing used naive CD4+ T cells from PBMCs. In the paper's terms, the cell subset or site label means: CD45RA+ positively selected. The receptors were gathered from a man aged 18 to 29 in good health. Some clones in this sample may be carry-over from other donors' samples.

The genes are TRBV7-9 and TRBJ1-5; 7 nucleotides match TRBD1. V trimming: 3 bases; J trimming: 1 base; junction bases outside the gene matches: 9. This CDR3 region has 17 residues. Germline CDR1 reads SEHNR; CDR2 reads FQNEAQ (reference sequence). CDR3 sequence: CASSFGTARPSNQPQHF. CDR3 bases: TGTGCCAGCAGCTTCGGGACAGCCCGACCGAGCAATCAGCCCCAGCATTTT.

This clone was observed a handful of times. V is TRBV30 and J is TRBJ2-6, with a possible D match to TRBD1 (5 bases). Germline V gene data show CDR1 as GTSNPN and CDR2 as SVGIG (reference sequence). There are 15 residues in the CDR3. Between the trimmed V and J ends, which lost 1 base and 1 base, there was a span of 8 bases. The CDR3 is CAWSGQGSGANVLTF. The CDR3 DNA is TGTGCCTGGAGTGGCCAGGGATCTGGGGCCAACGTCCTGACTTTC.

As to this clone: The same CDR3 also results from other DNA sequences found in this sample. The gene calls are TRBV9 and TRBJ2-5; 8 nucleotides align to TRBD1. The CDR3 covers 13 residues. With 2 bases clipped from V and 5 bases from J, the junction kept 2 bases outside the gene matches. Germline V gene sequence: CDR1 SGDLS, CDR2 YYNGEE. This CDR3 reads CASSVGQEETQYF. In DNA form, the CDR3 reads TGTGCCAGCAGCGTGGGACAGGAGGAGACCCAGTACTTC.

The genes are TRBV30 and TRBJ1-2; D perhaps matches TRBD1 (6 bases). The V gene's germline CDR1 is GTSNPN and CDR2 SVGIG (reference sequence). Trimming shortened V by 3 bases and J by 5 bases, and 19 bases separated the two germline ends. This CDR3 is built from 15 residues. The CDR3 region is CAWSEEGGPGYGYTF. In DNA form, the CDR3 reads TGTGCCTGGAGCGAGGAGGGGGGTCCAGGGTATGGCTACACCTTC.

V and J are TRBV5-1 and TRBJ2-2; D unclear. V lost 1 base and J lost 2, with 12 bases in between. The CDR3 covers 16 residues. The germline V gene encodes CDR1 SGHRS and CDR2 YFSETQ. The CDR3 spells CASSLIVTPNTGELFF. CDR3 coding DNA: TGCGCCAGCAGCTTGATCGTGACACCCAACACCGGGGAGCTGTTTTTT. The full variable domain, completed using reference TRBV5-1 and TRBJ2-2, is KAGVTQTPRYLIKTRGQQVTLSCSPISGHRSVSWYQQTPGQGLQFLFEYFSETQRNKGNFPGRFSGRQFSNSRSEMNVSTLELGDSALYLCASSLIVTPNTGELFFGEGSRLTVL.

About this clone itself: The same CDR3 is also encoded by other DNA sequences in this sample. The genes are TRBV5-1 and TRBJ1-1, with a tentative D call TRBD1 (5 bases). Per germline, CDR1 SGHRS and CDR2 YFSETQ. V lost 1 base and J 2 bases, leaving 6 bases between the germline ends. This CDR3 is built from 13 residues. The CDR3 is CASSLRGNTEAFF. CDR3 nucleotides: TGCGCCAGCAGCTTGAGGGGAAACACTGAAGCTTTCTTT.

The V call is TRBV30, the J call TRBJ1-1; D is undetermined. The germline V gene has CDR1 GTSNPN and CDR2 SVGIG (reference sequence). CDR3 length equals 14 residues. The V end was cut by 4 bases, the J end by 4 bases, with 16 bases between. CDR3 loop: CAWTKGRVGTEAFF. The CDR3 DNA reads as TGTGCCTGGACTAAGGGTAGGGTCGGCACTGAAGCTTTCTTT.

This chain joins TRBV27 and TRBJ2-2; D is tentatively TRBD1 or TRBD2 (6 bases each). Germline V gene data show CDR1 as MNHEY and CDR2 as SMNVEV (reference sequence). V was cut by 10 bases and J by 5 bases, with 23 bases left in between. The CDR3 extends over 16 amino acids. CDR3 sequence (DNA): TGTGCCACCCGTATTAGGGGGGCCGTCGGGACCGGGGAGCTGTTTTTT. It is translated as CATRIRGAVGTGELFF.

As regards this clone: Different DNA sequences within this sample yield the same CDR3. The CDR3 DNA reads as TGTGCCAGCAGCTTAGTAGGACCATCCTACAATGAGCAGTTCTTC. This encodes CASSLVGPSYNEQFF. The rearrangement links TRBV7-2 to TRBJ2-1; D ambiguous. CDR3 length equals 15 residues. Germline assignment: CDR1 SGHTA and CDR2 FQGNSA. Trimming took off 1 base at V and 1 base at J, with 8 bases between the two ends.

Regarding this clone: This specimen includes other DNA sequences encoding the same CDR3. The chain joins TRBV29-1 to TRBJ2-5; D gene uncertain. The CDR3 runs 10 residues. Trimming shortened V by 4 bases and J by 5 bases, and 5 bases separated the two germline ends. The germline V gene encodes CDR1 SQVTM and CDR2 ANQGSEA. CDR3 sequence reads: CSVGRETQYF. CDR3 DNA: TGCAGCGTTGGTCGGGAGACCCAGTACTTC.

This clone has a single count. The rearrangement links TRBV18 to TRBJ2-5; D is perhaps TRBD1 or TRBD2 (5 bases each). The CDR3 extends over 14 amino acids. The germline V gene has CDR1 KGHSH and CDR2 LQKENI. V was cut by 3 bases and J by 3 bases, with 11 bases left in between. CDR3 sequence: CASSPGAQEETQYF. DNA of the CDR3: TGTGCCAGCTCACCCGGGGCCCAGGAAGAGACCCAGTACTTC.

This chain uses TRBV21-1 with TRBJ2-7; the table calls TRBD2, which could not be checked here. TRBV21-1 is a documented pseudogene. This CDR3 is built from 16 residues. Here the CDR3 reads CASSSPLAGGPYEQYF. The CDR3 bases are TGTGCCAGCAGCTCACCCCTAGCGGGAGGGCCCTACGAGCAGTACTTC.

This chain connects TRBV19 to TRBJ1-1; weak D call: TRBD1 (6 bases). The CDR3 is 11 amino acids. Per germline, CDR1 LNHDA and CDR2 SQIVND (reference sequence). Between the trimmed V and J ends, which lost 5 bases and 9 bases, there was a span of 10 bases. CDR3 in DNA: TGTGCCAGTAGTCGGGGGCGGCAAGCTTTCTTT. Its protein is CASSRGRQAFF.

The V gene is TRBV10-1, the J gene TRBJ2-7; a possible D gene is TRBD1 (6 bases). The CDR3 totals 13 residues. Trimming shortened V by 7 bases and J by 3 bases, and 13 bases separated the two germline ends. Germline values: CDR1 WNHNN, CDR2 SYGVQD (reference sequence). The CDR3 DNA is TGCGCCAGCAAGGCAGGGGCGATCTACGAGCAGTACTTC. It encodes CASKAGAIYEQYF.

The chain employs TRBV28 and TRBJ2-7; the match to TRBD2 covers 16 bases. Germline trimming cut 6 bases from V and 9 bases from J; bases unmatched to any gene: 20. Germline-derived CDR1 and CDR2 are MDHEN and SYDVKM. The CDR3 has 19 amino acids. The CDR3 coding sequence is TGTGCCAGCAGGGGGTCGGGACTAGCGGGAGGGCCGCCCAGAATCGGGCAGTACTTC. Its translation is CASRGSGLAGGPPRIGQYF. The whole variable domain, remainder taken from reference TRBV28 and TRBJ2-7, is DVKVTQSSRYLVKRTGEKVFLECVQDMDHENMFWYRQDPGLGLRLIYFSYDVKMKEKGDIPEGYSVSREKKERFSLILESASTNQTSMYLCASRGSGLAGGPPRIGQYFGPGTRLTVT.

The gene calls are TRBV18 and TRBJ2-3; perhaps TRBD2 as D (5 bases). The CDR3 is made up of 14 amino acids. Trimming shortened V by 2 bases and J by 6 bases, and 12 bases separated the two germline ends. CDR1 KGHSH and CDR2 LQKENI come from the germline V gene. The CDR3: CASSPELGVDTQYF. The DNA of the CDR3 is TGTGCCAGCTCACCAGAACTAGGAGTTGATACGCAGTATTTT.

The chain couples TRBV28 to TRBJ1-1; D gene uncertain. V dropped 7 bases and J dropped 5 bases, with 11 bases sitting between them. Germline CDR1 reads MDHEN; CDR2 reads SYDVKM. The CDR3 covers 12 residues. CDR3 nucleotides: TGTGCCAGCACCTTCTTGGGGACTGAAGCTTTCTTT. As protein: CASTFLGTEAFF.

The chain uses TRBV6-1 and TRBJ1-1; D is ambiguous. The ends were cut back, 2 bases at V and 8 bases at J, with 12 bases in the middle. Germline V gene sequence: CDR1 MNHNS, CDR2 SASEGT. The CDR3 is 13 amino acids. For the CDR3, the DNA is TGTGCCAGCAGTGAATTTCGGACGGCCGAAGCTTTCTTT. This sequence encodes CASSEFRTAEAFF.

The chain has TRBV19 and TRBJ2-7, with a tentative D call TRBD1 (6 bases). The germline V gene has CDR1 LNHDA and CDR2 SQIVND (reference sequence). Deletions cut 7 bases from V and 0 bases from J, with 10 bases between. CDR3 length: 13 amino acids. The CDR3 bases are TGTGCCAGTACCCCACAGGGCTCCTACGAGCAGTACTTC. Encoded protein: CASTPQGSYEQYF.

The V call is TRBV5-1, the J call TRBJ1-2; D is ambiguous. Trimming left V 2 bases short and J 2 bases short, with 10 bases between. The CDR3 contains 14 residues. Per germline, CDR1 SGHRS and CDR2 YFSETQ. The CDR3 sequence: CASSFNLNNYGYTF. DNA for the CDR3: TGCGCCAGCAGCTTTAACCTTAACAACTATGGCTACACCTTC. The full variable domain, rest sourced from reference TRBV5-1 and TRBJ1-2, is KAGVTQTPRYLIKTRGQQVTLSCSPISGHRSVSWYQQTPGQGLQFLFEYFSETQRNKGNFPGRFSGRQFSNSRSEMNVSTLELGDSALYLCASSFNLNNYGYTFGSGTRLTVV.

The rearrangement links TRBV4-3 to TRBJ1-2; the D is unclear. The germline gives CDR1 LGHNA, CDR2 YSLEER. V dropped 0 bases and J dropped 3 bases, with 14 bases sitting between them. The CDR3 runs 16 residues. The CDR3 DNA follows: TGCGCCAGCAGCCAAGATTTAATTGTTGCGGACTATGGCTACACCTTC. Translated: CASSQDLIVADYGYTF.

V usage is TRBV5-4 and J usage is TRBJ1-1, with D perhaps matching TRBD1 (5 bases). Germline lookup yields CDR1 SGHNT and CDR2 YYREEE (reference sequence). The CDR3 totals 15 residues. Trimming took off 0 bases at V and 0 bases at J, with 9 bases between the two ends. As DNA, the CDR3 is TGTGCCAGCAGCTTGGGAGGGGATATGAACACTGAAGCTTTCTTT. It translates to CASSLGGDMNTEAFF.

A word on this clone: The same CDR3 also results from other DNA sequences found in this sample. The chain employs TRBV5-1 and TRBJ2-1, with TRBD2 matching over 14 bases. The V gene's germline CDR1 is SGHRS and CDR2 YFSETQ. The CDR3 loop spans 16 amino acids. V lost 0 bases, J lost 8 bases, and 4 bases stayed unmatched. CDR3 loop: CASSLAGTSGSDEQFF. The CDR3, as DNA: TGCGCCAGCAGCTTGGCAGGGACTAGCGGGAGCGATGAGCAGTTCTTC.

The chain joins TRBV19 to TRBJ2-7; D is unresolved. V was shortened by 1 base and J by 2 bases, with 9 bases between the two germline ends. CDR1 and CDR2 from the germline V gene are LNHDA and SQIVND (reference sequence). This CDR3 contains 14 residues. The CDR3: CASSIVGLPYEQYF. The CDR3 coding sequence is TGTGCCAGTAGTATAGTTGGGCTCCCCTACGAGCAGTACTTC.

V usage is TRBV25-1 and J usage is TRBJ1-3, with TRBD1 identical over 7 bases. The V and J ends lost 6 bases and 0 bases, in that order; junction bases with no gene match: 2. This CDR3 region has 14 residues. Germline CDR1 is MGHDK and CDR2 is SYGVNS. The chain's CDR3 is CASRGTASGNTIYF. DNA of the CDR3: TGTGCCAGCAGGGGGACAGCCTCTGGAAACACCATATATTTT.

The chain has TRBV2 and TRBJ2-1, with 7 bases that match TRBD2. In germline, CDR1 is SNHLY, CDR2 FYNNEI. The CDR3 is made up of 14 amino acids. The junction had 16 bases not matched to a gene; V was cut back by 11 bases and J by 9 bases. This chain's CDR3 is CAGGEGGPVGEQFF. The CDR3, as DNA: TGTGCCGGCGGGGAGGGAGGGCCCGTAGGTGAGCAGTTCTTC.

This chain links TRBV2 with TRBJ1-2; TRBD1 matches 8 bases. There are 13 residues in the CDR3. V dropped 3 bases and J dropped 5; count of bases not matched to a gene: 2. Germline V lookup: CDR1 SNHLY, CDR2 FYNNEI. The CDR3 sequence is CASSDRTGYGYTF. The CDR3 bases are TGTGCCAGCAGTGATAGGACAGGGTATGGCTACACCTTC.